The 22 T cell receptor beta chains below all came from one sample that was sequenced in a study of OX40 agonist ivuxolimab in advanced cancers. Here immunoSEQ multiplex PCR was the method, and the copy in TCRdb shows in-frame clones only, minus some. The sample lists about 39,000 clones; around 90% were seen once. Specimen: CD4+ or CD8+ T cells sorted from blood, collected in a trial of the OX40 agonist ivuxolimab. All receptors derive from an adult with an advanced solid tumor such as melanoma, head and neck, liver or kidney cancer.

This rearrangement joins TRBV6-5 to TRBJ2-7; 8 bases fit TRBD1. Germline lookup yields CDR1 MNHEY and CDR2 SVGAGI. The CDR3 is made up of 14 amino acids. Trimming took 8 bases from V and 0 from J; bases not matched to a gene: 6. As DNA, the CDR3 is TGTGCCAGCCATCACAGGGGGTTCTCCTACGAGCAGTACTTC. Translation: CASHHRGFSYEQYF.

The V call is TRBV6-5, the J call TRBJ2-3; D call uncertain. Germline CDR1 is MNHEY and CDR2 is SVGAGI. Trimming stripped 4 bases from V and 0 bases from J, with 5 bases between. There are 13 residues in the CDR3. The CDR3 protein is CASSFGSTDTQYF. Written as DNA, the CDR3 is TGTGCCAGCAGTTTCGGGAGCACAGATACGCAGTATTTT.

The gene calls are TRBV11-2 and TRBJ1-1; TRBD1 might be the D (6 bases). With 5 bases removed from V and 6 bases from J, the gap between germline ends came to 19 bases. This CDR3 region has 15 residues. Germline loops: CDR1 SGHAT, CDR2 FQNNGV. In DNA form, the CDR3 reads TGTGCCAGCAGCCTTCCCATAGGGGGGGCGGCTGAAGCTTTCTTT. Translation gives CASSLPIGGAAEAFF. Combining the CDR3 with reference TRBV11-2 and TRBJ1-1 gives the whole variable domain EAGVAQSPRYKIIEKRQSVAFWCNPISGHATLYWYQQILGQGPKLLIQFQNNGVVDDSQLPKDRFSAERLKGVDSTLKIQPAKLEDSAVYLCASSLPIGGAAEAFFGQGTRLTVV.

The chain recombines TRBV6-5 with TRBJ2-3, with 7 nucleotides matching TRBD2. Germline CDR1 is MNHEY and CDR2 is SVGAGI. Trimming took 5 bases from V and 6 from J; bases not matched to a gene: 5. There are 13 residues in the CDR3. The chain's CDR3 is CASSIGRGDTQYF. In nucleotides, the CDR3 is TGTGCCAGCAGTATAGGGCGGGGGGATACGCAGTATTTT.

The chain couples TRBV11-3 to TRBJ1-1, with D unresolved. V was cut by 3 bases and J by 0 bases, with 14 bases left in between. The CDR3 length is 16 residues. Per germline, CDR1 SGHNT and CDR2 YENEEA. The CDR3 here is CASSFRHPSMNTEAFF. CDR3 coding DNA: TGTGCCAGCAGCTTTCGACACCCCTCAATGAACACTGAAGCTTTCTTT.

V is TRBV5-4 and J is TRBJ2-1; D possibly matches TRBD1 or TRBD2 (5 bases each). The CDR3 extends over 15 amino acids. V lost 7 bases and J 10 bases, leaving 24 bases between the germline ends. Germline values: CDR1 SGHNT, CDR2 YYREEE (reference sequence). In nucleotides, the CDR3 is TGTGCCAGCCTCTTGTCGGGGACGCCCGGGCAGGAGCAGTTCTTC. This translates into CASLLSGTPGQEQFF.

The chain couples TRBV11-3 to TRBJ2-1, with TRBD2 matching over 8 bases. Germline lookup yields CDR1 SGHNT and CDR2 YENEEA. The CDR3 totals 15 residues. Trimming at V came to 4 bases and at J to 6 bases, leaving 8 bases not matched to a gene. CDR3 sequence reads: CASSSPGTRPNEQFF. The CDR3 DNA follows: TGTGCCAGCAGCTCTCCCGGGACTAGACCCAATGAGCAGTTCTTC.

The genes are TRBV19 and TRBJ2-2, with 7 bases matching TRBD2. The ends lost 3 bases at V and 5 bases at J; junction bases unmatched: 6. This CDR3 is 15 amino acids long. CDR1 and CDR2 from the germline V gene are LNHDA and SQIVND (reference sequence). DNA of the CDR3: TGTGCCAGTAGTATTGTGGGAGGGATGACCGGGGAGCTGTTTTTT. Its translation is CASSIVGGMTGELFF.

The chain has TRBV11-2 and TRBJ1-1; 8 bases match TRBD1. The germline V gene encodes CDR1 SGHAT and CDR2 FQNNGV. V was clipped by 5 bases and J by 4 bases; unmatched bases: 6. This CDR3 has 14 residues. The CDR3 protein is CASSRDRSGTEAFF. The CDR3 DNA follows: TGTGCCAGCAGCAGGGACAGGAGTGGCACTGAAGCTTTCTTT.

This clone was seen just once. The V and J genes are TRBV6-1 and TRBJ2-7; a weak D match, TRBD2 (5 bases). Trimming removed 0 bases at V and 4 bases at J, with 7 bases between. CDR1 is MNHNS, CDR2 SASEGT, per germline. This CDR3 is built from 13 residues. In DNA, the CDR3 is TGTGCCAGCAGTGAAGCTCGAGGGTACGAGCAGTACTTC. It yields the protein CASSEARGYEQYF.

J is TRBJ2-5 and V is TRBV28, with D possibly being TRBD1 (6 bases). Germline CDR1 is MDHEN and CDR2 is SYDVKM. This CDR3 spans 14 amino acids. The V end lost 6 bases, the J end lost 2 bases, and 13 bases lay between the germline ends. The CDR3 reads CASSRKGVQETQYF. CDR3 in DNA: TGTGCCAGCAGCCGTAAGGGGGTTCAAGAGACCCAGTACTTC.

This chain connects TRBV7-9 to TRBJ2-3; 9 nucleotides match TRBD2. Germline V gene sequence: CDR1 SEHNR, CDR2 FQNEAQ (reference sequence). The V segment lost 5 bases and the J segment 0 bases; nucleotides outside the gene matches: 15. The CDR3 is made up of 19 amino acids. CDR3 loop: CASSPPLAGLASSTDTQYF. CDR3 in DNA: TGTGCCAGCAGCCCTCCCCTAGCGGGGCTGGCCTCTAGCACAGATACGCAGTATTTT.

By share of the sample, this clone is medium-sized. The chain joins TRBV13 to TRBJ1-2, with D uncertain. The CDR3 consists of 15 residues. Germline loops: CDR1 PRHDT, CDR2 FYEKMQ (reference sequence). V shed 3 bases and J shed 3 bases, with 14 bases lying between them. The CDR3: CASSFPDEGDYGYTF. CDR3 sequence (DNA): TGTGCCAGCAGCTTTCCTGATGAGGGCGACTATGGCTACACCTTC. The full variable domain, with the rest looked up from reference TRBV13 and TRBJ1-2, is AAGVIQSPRHLIKEKRETATLKCYPIPRHDTVYWYQQGPGQDPQFLISFYEKMQSDKGSIPDRFSAQQFSDYHSELNMSSLELGDSALYFCASSFPDEGDYGYTFGSGTRLTVV.

The CDR3 loop reads CASSEAGAAYEQYF. The CDR3 nucleotides read TGTGCCAGCAGTGAAGCGGGCGCCGCCTACGAGCAGTACTTC. V gene TRBV6-1 combines with J gene TRBJ2-7; D is unresolved. The CDR3 has 14 residues. Germline assignment: CDR1 MNHNS and CDR2 SASEGT. The ends were cut back, 0 bases at V and 2 bases at J, with 8 bases in the middle.

This chain links TRBV9 with TRBJ2-7; 10 nucleotides align to TRBD1. The V and J ends lost 3 bases and 6 bases, in that order; junction bases with no gene match: 9. The CDR3 covers 15 residues. Germline lookup yields CDR1 SGDLS and CDR2 YYNGEE. CDR3 residues: CASSAAGTGVSEQYF. CDR3 nucleotide sequence: TGTGCCAGCAGCGCCGCCGGGACAGGGGTTAGCGAGCAGTACTTC.

The chain uses TRBV30 and TRBJ1-2, with D possibly TRBD1 on 5 matching bases. This CDR3 contains 13 residues. Trimming pared 0 bases from V and 7 bases from J, leaving 12 bases between. CDR1 and CDR2 from the germline V gene are GTSNPN and SVGIG (reference sequence). CDR3 sequence: CAWSVLAGSGYTF. The CDR3 DNA is TGTGCCTGGAGTGTATTGGCAGGGAGTGGCTACACCTTC. The full variable domain, rest sourced from reference TRBV30 and TRBJ1-2, is SQTIHQWPATLVQPVGSPLSLECTVEGTSNPNLYWYRQAAGRGLQLLFYSVGIGQISSEVPQNLSASRPQDRQFILSSKKLLLSDSGFYLCAWSVLAGSGYTFGSGTRLTVV.

The chain couples TRBV6-4 to TRBJ2-3; 8 bases agree with TRBD2. The V and J ends lost 3 bases and 2 bases, in that order; junction bases with no gene match: 4. Germline lookup yields CDR1 MRHNA and CDR2 SNTAGT. This CDR3 region has 15 residues. DNA for the CDR3: TGTGCCAGCAGTGAGTCGGGGGGGGCCACAGATACGCAGTATTTT. Its protein product is CASSESGGATDTQYF.

This clone is a singleton in its sample. J is TRBJ1-2 and V is TRBV4-1; TRBD1 aligns across 9 bases. J gave up 3 bases and V 3 bases, and 8 bases lay outside the gene matches. There are 16 residues in the CDR3. Per germline, CDR1 MGHRA and CDR2 YSYEKL. As DNA, the CDR3 is TGCGCCAGCAGCCAGCCGCGCACAGGGGGCGACTATGGCTACACCTTC. It codes for CASSQPRTGGDYGYTF.

The chain uses TRBV18 and TRBJ2-2, with D possibly matching TRBD1 (5 bases). V gave up 3 bases and J gave up 5 bases, with 10 bases separating them. The CDR3 covers 14 residues. CDR1 KGHSH and CDR2 LQKENI come from the germline V gene. For the CDR3, the DNA is TGTGCCAGCTCACCCTCTCAGGGAACCGGGGAGCTGTTTTTT. The encoded protein is CASSPSQGTGELFF. The full variable domain, in which reference TRBV18 and TRBJ2-2 provide the parts outside the CDR3, is NAGVMQNPRHLVRRRGQEARLRCSPMKGHSHVYWYRQLPEEGLKFMVYLQKENIIDESGMPKERFSAEFPKEGPSILRIQQVVRGDSAAYFCASSPSQGTGELFFGEGSRLTVL.

This chain links TRBV7-9 with TRBJ1-1; tentatively, D is TRBD1 (5 bases). CDR3 length: 12 residues. The V gene's germline CDR1 is SEHNR and CDR2 FQNEAQ (reference sequence). V was pared by 7 bases and J by 2 bases, with 8 bases between. The CDR3 nucleotides read TGTGCCAGCAACCAGGGAAACACTGAAGCTTTCTTT. This translates into CASNQGNTEAFF.

The chain is built from TRBV5-1 and TRBJ2-6; 9 nucleotides line up with TRBD2. V lost 0 bases to trimming and J lost 1 base; unmatched junction nucleotides: 5. The CDR3 extends over 18 amino acids. Germline assignment: CDR1 SGHRS and CDR2 YFSETQ. The CDR3 reads CASSLVPSGMSGANVLTF. The CDR3 DNA reads as TGCGCCAGCAGCTTGGTCCCTAGCGGGATGTCTGGGGCCAACGTCCTGACTTTC.

The chain uses TRBV2 and TRBJ2-3; TRBD1 matches 8 bases. J gave up 2 bases and V 11 bases, and 18 bases lay outside the gene matches. Germline V gene lookup returns CDR1 SNHLY and CDR2 FYNNEI. The CDR3 runs 17 residues. Here the CDR3 reads CAGLGPPGQELTDTQYF. DNA for the CDR3: TGTGCCGGCCTGGGACCCCCGGGACAGGAGCTCACAGATACGCAGTATTTT. The variable domain in full, with the rest retrieved from reference TRBV2 and TRBJ2-3, is EPEVTQTPSHQVTQMGQEVILRCVPISNHLYFYWYRQILGQKVEFLVSFYNNEISEKSEIFDDQFSVERPDGSNFTLKIRSTKLEDSAMYFCAGLGPPGQELTDTQYFGPGTRLTVL.